This T cell receptor (beta chain) comes out of a study of blood T cell repertoires in COVID-19. On the study more broadly: Sources were T cells, B-cell-depleted T cells, or PBMCs; the material itself was cDNA or gDNA.

This CDR3 region has 16 residues. V lost 3 bases and J lost 4, with 17 bases in between. CDR1 is SEHNR, CDR2 FQNEAQ, per germline (reference sequence). Profiling relied on immunoSEQ multiplex PCR, and the TCRdb table lists in-frame clones only, not all of them. The profile shows 80,000 to 95,000 clones, about 77% of them singletons. This TCR derives from an elderly woman with acute or convalescent COVID-19. The chain links TRBV7-9 to TRBJ2-3; D possibly corresponds to TRBD2 (6 bases). Sequenced input: peripheral blood. Written as DNA, the CDR3 is TGTGCCAGCAGCTTCACCCAGGGACTCTTGTCAGATACGCAGTATTTT. It is translated as CASSFTQGLLSDTQYF.